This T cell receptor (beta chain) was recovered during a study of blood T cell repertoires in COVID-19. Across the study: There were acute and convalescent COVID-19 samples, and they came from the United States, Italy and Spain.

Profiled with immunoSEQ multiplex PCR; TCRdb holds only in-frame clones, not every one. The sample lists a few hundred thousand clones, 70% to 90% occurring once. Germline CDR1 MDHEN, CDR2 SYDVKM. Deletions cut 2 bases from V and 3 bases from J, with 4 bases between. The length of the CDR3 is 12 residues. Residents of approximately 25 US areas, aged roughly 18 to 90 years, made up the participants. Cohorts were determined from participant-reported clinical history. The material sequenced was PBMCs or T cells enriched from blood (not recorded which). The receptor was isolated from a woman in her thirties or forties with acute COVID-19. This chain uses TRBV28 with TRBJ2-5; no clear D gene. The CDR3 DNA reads TGTGCCAGCAGTTTACGGGAAGAGACCCAGTACTTC. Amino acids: CASSLREETQYF.